Presented here are 8 T cell receptor beta chains from one specimen sequenced in a study of monozygotic twins with inflammatory bowel disease. From the 5' RACE reads, TCRdb lists one entry per CDR3 protein and no DNA. This sample contains approximately 400,000 distinct CDR3 sequences. Material: blood. The source is a human donor with ulcerative colitis or Crohn's disease, or a healthy co-twin of an affected twin (not recorded which).

The chain has TRBV5-1 and TRBJ1-1; TCRdb picks TRBD1, but there is no DNA to check that call. The CDR3 loop spans 14 amino acids. From germline, CDR1 is SGHRS and CDR2 YFSETQ. The CDR3 sequence is CASSWTGGGTEAFF.

This sequence joins TRBV29-1 and TRBJ2-1. CDR3 length: 14 amino acids. In germline, CDR1 is SQVTM, CDR2 ANQGSEA. The CDR3 sequence: CSVDGVSRRNEQFF.

The chain combines TRBV7-2 with TRBJ1-5; the TRBD1 assignment by TCRdb is unverifiable without DNA. The germline gives CDR1 SGHTA, CDR2 FQGNSA. The CDR3 spans 15 residues. CDR3 loop: CASSSGQGGNQPQHF.

V gene TRBV20-1 combines with J gene TRBJ2-5; absent DNA, TCRdb's TRBD1 call cannot be checked. The CDR3 length is 15 residues. Germline loops: CDR1 DFQATT, CDR2 SNEGSKA (reference sequence). CDR3 protein: CSASGTGRGEETQYF.

The rearrangement joins TRBV20-1 to TRBJ1-1. The CDR3 is 14 amino acids. CDR1 DFQATT and CDR2 SNEGSKA come from the germline V gene (reference sequence). CDR3: CSARDHVGNTEAFF.

CDR3 residues: CASPRGGSTDTQYF. The rearrangement joins TRBV7-2 to TRBJ2-3; TCRdb outputs TRBD2, but without DNA this stays unchecked. The CDR3 covers 14 residues. Germline V lookup: CDR1 SGHTA, CDR2 FQGNSA.

The chain carries TRBV27 and TRBJ1-6; TCRdb's D gene call, TRBD1, goes unchecked for lack of DNA. Germline lookup yields CDR1 MNHEY and CDR2 SMNVEV (reference sequence). CDR3 size: 19 residues. The CDR3 reads CASSLRGTGGSSMDSPLHF.

The chain recombines TRBV20-1 with TRBJ1-1; the D call from TCRdb, TRBD1, cannot be confirmed without DNA. CDR3 length: 15 amino acids. CDR1 and CDR2 from the germline V gene are DFQATT and SNEGSKA (reference sequence). CDR3: CSAEAPRELNTEAFF.